These T cell receptor beta chains were read from a single sample in a study of T cells expressing NK-cell markers. TCRdb reworked the 5' RACE reads into one entry per CDR3 protein, no DNA. Recorded here are 400,000 to 550,000 distinct CDR3 sequences; the top ten clones represent 7.3%. The sample comprised blood T cells: a sorted CD56 or NKG2C T cell subset, CD4+ or CD8+ T cells, or bulk PBMC T cells (not recorded which). These receptors came from a woman between 18 and 70 years old in good health. CDR3s include the opening cysteine and the closing phenylalanine or tryptophan.

j_call v_call cdr3_aa
TRBJ2-3 TRBV7-2 CASSFTGHKDTQYF
TRBJ2-3 TRBV27 CASTPGLFTDTQYF
TRBJ2-5 TRBV4-3 CASSQGRARLGETQYF
TRBJ2-6 TRBV2 CASIPDLRGANVLTF
TRBJ1-4 TRBV6-2/TRBV6-3 CASSQTREKLFF
TRBJ1-1 TRBV29-1 CSVGGRARRWAFF
TRBJ1-5 TRBV5-4 CASSLGPVEGAYSNQPQHF
TRBJ1-1 TRBV19 CASRFGQGFPEAFF
TRBJ2-3 TRBV30 CAWSAPPTVRRQDTQYF
TRBJ2-1 TRBV5-6 CASSRDRGYNEQFF
TRBJ2-1 TRBV20-1 CSASERDPYNEQFF
TRBJ2-3 TRBV20-1 CSARAASVVQYF
TRBJ2-1 TRBV5-1 CASSPGQGVPAYNEQFF
TRBJ1-3 TRBV7-2 CASSLLTGWGNTIYF
TRBJ2-3 TRBV20-1 CSARGRLAGGTDTLYF
TRBJ1-4 TRBV5-4 CASSLRAAGNEKLFF
TRBJ2-2 TRBV20-1 CSARGAGQGNTGELFF
TRBJ1-5 TRBV3-1 CASSQGSAGGKQPQHF
TRBJ2-1 TRBV4-3 CASSQALGNEQFF
TRBJ2-3 TRBV6-1 CATWRGPPGADTQYF
TRBJ2-1 TRBV12-3/TRBV12-4 CASSGRGGYNEQFF
TRBJ2-1 TRBV6-2/TRBV6-3 CASSYSGAALYNEQFF
TRBJ2-4 TRBV12-3/TRBV12-4 CASSTGWDIQYF
TRBJ2-4 TRBV6-2/TRBV6-3 CASSYYQTSFFIIQYF
TRBJ2-5 TRBV12-3/TRBV12-4 CASNPSGGASGGETQYF
TRBJ1-1 TRBV13 CASSLVQGNTEAFF
TRBJ1-1 TRBV12-3/TRBV12-4 CASSLVSDLNTEAFF
TRBJ2-1 TRBV5-1 CASRFGGTSFDNEQFF
TRBJ1-2 TRBV3-1 CASSTNTARYGYTF
TRBJ1-3 TRBV20-1 CSASRQGGGNTIYF
TRBJ2-7 TRBV5-1 CASREGANVYEQYF
TRBJ1-5 TRBV7-2 CASSLGGTGWSQPQHF
TRBJ2-3 TRBV19 CASSIGRPADTQYF
TRBJ2-1 TRBV20-1 CSARGSSGGAGNEQFF
TRBJ2-1 TRBV12-3/TRBV12-4 CASSLVISIEGYNEQFF
TRBJ1-1 TRBV7-2 CASRVGWTEAFF
TRBJ2-3 TRBV7-2 CASRPTRGSTDTQYF
TRBJ2-4 TRBV6-2/TRBV6-3 CASSYSGGGEAKNIQYF
TRBJ2-7 TRBV24-1 CATSDTGTGRSYEQYF
TRBJ1-5 TRBV20-1 CSASRQGGNQPQHF
TRBJ2-5 TRBV7-2 CASSSPQRQQYF
TRBJ1-1 TRBV4-1 CASSQTPGLQNTEAFF
TRBJ1-5 TRBV28 CASSLYQENQPQHF
TRBJ2-5 TRBV29-1 CSVVPGQQETQYF
TRBJ2-7 TRBV25-1 CASSDPPNYEQYF
TRBJ2-7 TRBV7-2 CASSLALMRGGEQYF
TRBJ2-1 TRBV5-1 CASSLVAGGLNEQFF
TRBJ2-5 TRBV7-3 CASSPRGPAAGGAETQYF
TRBJ1-1 TRBV29-1 CSVPPGRLMNTEAFF
TRBJ2-5 TRBV5-1 CASSETATQETQYF